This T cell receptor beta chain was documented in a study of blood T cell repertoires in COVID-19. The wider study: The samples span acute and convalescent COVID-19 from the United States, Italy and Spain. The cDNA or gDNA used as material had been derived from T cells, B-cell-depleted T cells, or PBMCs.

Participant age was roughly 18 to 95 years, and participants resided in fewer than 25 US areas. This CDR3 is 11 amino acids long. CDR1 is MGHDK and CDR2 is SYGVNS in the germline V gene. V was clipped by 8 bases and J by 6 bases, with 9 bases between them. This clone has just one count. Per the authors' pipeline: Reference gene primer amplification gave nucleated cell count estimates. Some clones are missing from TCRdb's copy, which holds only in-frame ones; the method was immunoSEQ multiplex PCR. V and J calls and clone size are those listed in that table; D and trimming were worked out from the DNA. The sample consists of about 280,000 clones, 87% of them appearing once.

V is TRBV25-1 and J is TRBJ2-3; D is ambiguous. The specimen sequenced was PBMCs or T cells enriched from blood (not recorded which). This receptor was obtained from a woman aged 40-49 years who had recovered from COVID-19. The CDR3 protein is CASQRVDTQYF. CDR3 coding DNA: TGTGCCAGCCAACGGGTGGATACGCAGTATTTT.